This TCR beta chain was sequenced for a study of cytomegalovirus exposure and HLA in healthy donors. As to this clone: Its specificity is unknown.

The study, taken as a whole, reports: One variant, a missense change in DCLRE1C, was linked in a later analysis to TCR beta V- and J-gene trimming. Reports credit the classifier with highly specific, highly sensitive diagnosis of cytomegalovirus status. The productive fraction for most TCR beta V segments was about 90% or about 30% in an earlier analysis. In vitro checks showed that a few CMV-associated chains really do target CMV antigens.

It was with 60 Vbeta and 13 Jbeta primers that the PCR ran. Produced via immunoSEQ multiplex PCR; TCRdb's table is partial and in-frame only. Recorded for this sample: approximately 140,000 clones. The CDR3 is made up of 13 amino acids. The germline V gene encodes CDR1 SGDLS and CDR2 YYNGEE. The V and J ends lost 3 bases and 9 bases respectively, with 13 bases between them. Sequences were obtained from PBMCs. V gene TRBV9 combines with J gene TRBJ1-5, with TRBD1 as a possible D gene (6 bases). The clonotype was recovered from a woman in her forties in good health and CMV-seronegative. Here the CDR3 DNA reads TGTGCCAGCAGCGGGACAGTGCTCGGGCCCCAGCATTTT. Amino acid sequence: CASSGTVLGPQHF.